This is a list of T cell receptor beta chains from one sample in a study of spatial heterogeneity in lung cancer. TCRdb recomputed calls from the 5' RACE reads with MiXCR, one row per CDR3 protein. There are about 25,000 distinct CDR3 sequences in the sample; approximately 7.2% occur only once, and roughly an eighth lies in the top ten. The source material was PBMCs, sampled at surgery. The receptors derive from a male donor with early-stage non-small cell lung cancer. Both conserved end residues are part of each CDR3. The D gene is left open where the match is weak. For some rows the clone size is stated as once, few or many, or as a class when expanded; others skip it.

TRBV5-1	.	many	TRBJ2-7	CASSRGGLDDEQYF	TGCGCCAGCAGCAGGGGCGGGTTAGACGACGAGCAGTACTTC
TRBV4-1	.	.	TRBJ1-6	CASSREGSRDNSPLHF	TGCGCCAGCAGCAGGGAAGGGAGCCGAGATAATTCACCCCTCCACTTT
TRBV10-3	.	few	TRBJ2-4	CAISDSSGGNIQYF	TGTGCCATCAGTGACAGCTCCGGAGGAAACATTCAGTACTTC
TRBV28	TRBD2	.	TRBJ2-2	CASIPSGVNTGELFF	TGTGCCAGCATTCCTAGCGGGGTGAACACCGGGGAGCTGTTTTTT
TRBV12-3/TRBV12-4	.	many	TRBJ2-1	CASSLSSPTYNEQFF	TGTGCCAGCAGTTTGTCTAGTCCAACCTACAATGAGCAGTTCTTC
TRBV28	TRBD2	many	TRBJ2-3	CASSRRRAAGERDTQYF	TGTGCCAGCAGTCGCCGACGGGCAGCGGGGGAACGGGATACGCAGTATTTT
TRBV7-6	.	.	TRBJ1-5	CASSLSENQPQHF	TGTGCCAGCAGCTTGTCAGAAAATCAGCCCCAGCATTTT
TRBV20-1	TRBD2	few	TRBJ2-1	CSASPLAGEYNEQFF	TGCAGTGCTAGCCCACTAGCGGGAGAGTACAATGAGCAGTTCTTC
TRBV7-3	.	.	TRBJ2-3	CASSDLGLAADTQYF	TGTGCCAGCAGCGATCTGGGACTCGCCGCAGATACGCAGTATTTT
TRBV6-6	TRBD1	.	TRBJ2-5	CASRRDSRETQYF	TGTGCCAGCCGCCGGGACAGCCGAGAGACCCAGTACTTC
TRBV30	.	.	TRBJ1-5	CAWSVQGGNQPQHF	TGTGCCTGGAGTGTACAGGGAGGGAATCAGCCCCAGCATTTT
TRBV20-1	.	many	TRBJ1-3	CSARVHGQSSGNTIYF	TGCAGTGCTAGAGTCCATGGTCAGAGCTCTGGAAACACCATATATTTT
TRBV5-4	.	many	TRBJ1-4	CASSWTGSNEKLFF	TGTGCCAGCAGCTGGACGGGTTCTAATGAAAAACTGTTTTTT
TRBV19	TRBD1	many	TRBJ2-3	CASGGQGTSPGTQYF	TGTGCCAGCGGGGGACAGGGCACCTCGCCGGGTACGCAGTATTTT
TRBV2	TRBD1	many	TRBJ1-6	CASSGQGDGSPLHF	TGTGCCAGCAGCGGACAGGGGGACGGTTCACCCCTCCACTTT
TRBV20-1	.	many	TRBJ2-5	CSASPAQTGVQETQYF	TGCAGTGCTAGCCCAGCCCAGACAGGAGTTCAAGAGACCCAGTACTTC
TRBV20-1	.	few	TRBJ2-7	CSARDWNVYEQYF	TGCAGTGCTCGCGACTGGAACGTCTACGAGCAGTACTTC
TRBV24-1	TRBD2	few	TRBJ2-3	CATSGGEGVTDTQYF	TGTGCCACCAGTGGAGGGGAGGGAGTCACAGATACGCAGTATTTT
TRBV11-3	.	.	TRBJ2-3	CASSLERSRGADTQYF	TGTGCCAGCAGCTTAGAACGGTCCAGAGGGGCAGATACGCAGTATTTT
TRBV5-1	TRBD2	few	TRBJ2-5	CASRISAGNQETQYF	TGCGCCAGCAGAATTTCAGCGGGGAACCAAGAGACCCAGTACTTC
TRBV12-3/TRBV12-4	TRBD2	.	TRBJ2-1	CASSSPTSGRGNEQFF	TGTGCCAGCAGTTCCCCGACTAGCGGGAGGGGTAATGAGCAGTTCTTC
TRBV28	.	many	TRBJ1-4	CASSLGTAPNEKLFF	TGTGCCAGCAGTCTGGGGACTGCCCCGAATGAAAAACTGTTTTTT
TRBV5-4	.	few	TRBJ1-6	CATLDGFYNSPLHF	TGTGCCACCCTGGACGGGTTCTATAATTCACCCCTCCACTTT
TRBV5-5	TRBD2	few	TRBJ2-6	CASSSIAGASGANVLTF	TGTGCCAGCAGCTCAATAGCGGGAGCCTCCGGGGCCAACGTCCTGACTTTC
TRBV30	TRBD2	few	TRBJ2-1	CAWGLAGGPDEQFF	TGTGCCTGGGGGCTAGCGGGAGGGCCAGATGAGCAGTTCTTC
TRBV20-1	TRBD2	many	TRBJ2-1	CSARDLTSAVYNEQFF	TGCAGTGCTAGAGACCTAACTAGCGCAGTCTACAATGAGCAGTTCTTC
TRBV2	.	medium-sized	TRBJ2-2	CASSEVRIGELFF	TGTGCCAGCAGTGAAGTGAGGATCGGGGAGCTGTTTTTT
TRBV18	.	few	TRBJ2-2	CASSQNRELNTGELFF	TGTGCCAGCTCGCAAAACAGGGAGTTAAACACCGGGGAGCTGTTTTTT
TRBV10-3	.	many	TRBJ2-3	CAISEDREGTQYF	TGTGCCATCAGTGAGGACAGGGAGGGTACGCAGTATTTT
TRBV9	.	few	TRBJ2-3	CASSLSGPPVGQYF	TGTGCCAGCAGCTTAAGTGGCCCCCCGGTGGGGCAGTATTTT
TRBV5-4	.	many	TRBJ2-2	CASSSGANPGELFF	TGTGCCAGCAGCTCCGGTGCCAACCCCGGGGAGCTGTTTTTT
TRBV12-3/TRBV12-4	.	few	TRBJ1-4	CASSTGTTEEREKLFF	TGTGCCAGCAGTACTGGGACAACCGAAGAGAGGGAAAAACTGTTTTTT
TRBV5-1	TRBD1	many	TRBJ2-3	CASSSPLPGQGPDTQYF	TGCGCCAGCAGCTCGCCATTACCGGGACAGGGTCCAGATACGCAGTATTTT
TRBV4-1	.	few	TRBJ1-5	CASSHSQGINQPQHF	TGCGCCAGCAGCCATTCTCAGGGGATCAATCAGCCCCAGCATTTT
TRBV11-2	.	many	TRBJ2-7	CASSSQGGEQYF	TGTGCCAGCAGCTCCCAGGGAGGAGAGCAGTACTTC
TRBV7-2	.	few	TRBJ2-5	CASSLIGGQQETQYF	TGTGCCAGCAGCTTAATCGGGGGGCAACAAGAGACCCAGTACTTC
TRBV6-5	TRBD1	.	TRBJ2-3	CASSSGQVVQLDSQYF	TGTGCCAGCAGTTCCGGACAGGTCGTCCAGTTGGATTCGCAGTATTTT
TRBV12-3/TRBV12-4	.	.	TRBJ1-2	CASSFDYYGYTF	TGTGCCAGCAGTTTCGATTACTATGGCTACACCTTC
TRBV4-1	.	few	TRBJ2-7	CASRAPDGYEQYF	TGCGCCAGCAGAGCCCCTGACGGCTACGAGCAGTACTTC
TRBV5-1	.	.	TRBJ2-3	CASSPDTDTQYF	TGCGCCAGCAGCCCCGACACAGATACGCAGTATTTT
TRBV5-4	.	many	TRBJ1-1	CASSLDRRARVTEAFF	TGTGCCAGCAGCTTGGATCGGCGGGCCAGGGTAACTGAAGCTTTCTTT
TRBV20-1	TRBD1	many	TRBJ2-5	CSANRGYGETQYF	TGCAGTGCCAACAGGGGGTATGGGGAGACCCAGTACTTC
TRBV11-2	.	.	TRBJ2-3	CASSQGTKSTDTQYF	TGTGCCAGCAGCCAAGGGACAAAGTCCACAGATACGCAGTATTTT
TRBV7-9	TRBD1	medium-sized	TRBJ1-1	CASSLLRRGQSEAFF	TGTGCCAGCAGCTTACTCCGCAGGGGGCAATCTGAAGCTTTCTTT
TRBV24-1	TRBD2	many	TRBJ2-1	CATSDGGRTSSYNEQFF	TGTGCCACCAGTGATGGGGGACGGACTAGTTCCTACAATGAGCAGTTCTTC